Sequencing of this T cell receptor beta chain was carried out in a study of beta chain features in type 1 diabetes. Whole-study context: No age, gender or cell yield differences were seen between patients and healthy donors. Study outcomes and limitations: With patients and controls alike, PCR might favor shorter templates to an equal degree. Researchers reported that naive, central memory and Treg TCRB repertoires appeared more similar in patients than in healthy donors. Across all four CD4+ subsets, people with type 1 diabetes showed modestly shorter TCRB CDR3s.

The CDR3 sequence is 16 residues long. V lost 2 bases, J lost 0 bases, and 8 bases lay in between. Germline V gene sequence: CDR1 SGHTA, CDR2 FQGNSA. This clone was counted once. Its target is not known. The sequenced template was cDNA made from the entire isolated RNA. Assay: immunoSEQ multiplex PCR; the TCRdb copy retains only in-frame clones and omits some. Among hundreds of thousands of clones, roughly a tenth were seen once, and the ten largest hold over 0.95%. The sequencing sample was made of central memory CD4+ T cells from blood. This receptor was taken from a man aged 30 to 45 with type 1 diabetes. The chain links TRBV7-2 to TRBJ2-6; D possibly corresponds to TRBD2 (6 bases). In DNA form, the CDR3 reads TGTGCCAGCAGCTTATCCGGGGGCTCTGGGGCCAACGTCCTGACTTTC. Amino acids: CASSLSGGSGANVLTF.